These 10 T cell receptor beta chains were all obtained from the same sample, sequenced in a study of Graves' ophthalmopathy and Graves' hyperthyroidism. The authors amplified TCR beta CDR3 regions, and they did so from RNA transcripts for repertoire sequencing. Amplification began with first-round RT-PCR using HTBI primers, then second-round multiplex PCR was performed. MiXCR, run by TCRdb on the multiplex PCR reads, gives a single entry per CDR3 protein. The table has 500,000 to 700,000 distinct CDR3 sequences, just under 40% seen once. The source material was peripheral blood or thyroid tissue (not recorded which). The receptor source for this set is an adult man with Graves' hyperthyroidism.

The chain links TRBV13 to TRBJ2-7; 9 positions match TRBD1. The CDR3 has 14 residues. Germline V CDR1 and CDR2: PRHDT, FYEKMQ (reference sequence). CDR3: CALNLRDRAYEQYF. The CDR3 DNA follows: TGTGCTCTTAATCTCCGGGACAGGGCCTACGAGCAGTACTTC.

There are a few counts of this clonotype. The chain joins TRBV7-8 to TRBJ2-5; 10 positions match TRBD2. The germline V gene encodes CDR1 SGHVS and CDR2 FQNEAQ. V shed 1 base and J 5 bases; nucleotides not matched to a gene: 10. CDR3 length: 17 amino acids. This CDR3 reads CASSLGPAGGPGETQYF. CDR3 sequence (DNA): TGTGCCAGCAGCTTAGGTCCAGCGGGGGGGCCGGGCGAGACCCAGTACTTC.

This clonotype was detected a few times. CDR3 DNA: TGCGCCAGCAGTGAGCCGGGTGTGGATACGCAGTATTTT. Residues: CASSEPGVDTQYF. The chain recombines TRBV10-2 with TRBJ2-3; D uncertain. The CDR3 covers 13 residues. The V gene's germline CDR1 is WSHSY and CDR2 SAAADI. Deletions cut 2 bases from V and 6 bases from J, with 9 bases between.

In this sample, this clonotype turned up many times. CDR3 loop: CAIKAGGDYGYTF. In DNA, the CDR3 is TGTGCCATCAAGGCAGGGGGCGACTATGGCTACACCTTC. This chain uses TRBV10-3 with TRBJ1-2, with 8 bases identical to TRBD1. Germline trimming cut 7 bases from V and 3 bases from J; bases unmatched to any gene: 4. The CDR3 is 13 amino acids. CDR1 ENHRY and CDR2 SYGVKD come from the germline V gene.

This clonotype was counted ten times or more. V usage is TRBV9 and J usage is TRBJ1-2, with 12 bases identical to TRBD1. This CDR3 is 15 amino acids long. With 3 bases clipped from V and 8 bases from J, the junction kept 8 bases outside the gene matches. Germline V gives CDR1 SGDLS, CDR2 YYNGEE. The CDR3 DNA follows: TGTGCCAGCAGCGCCACCGGGACAGGGGGCCTAGGCTACACCTTC. This codes for CASSATGTGGLGYTF. Full variable domain (outside the CDR3, taken from reference TRBV9 and TRBJ1-2): DSGVTQTPKHLITATGQRVTLRCSPRSGDLSVYWYQQSLDQGLQFLIQYYNGEERAKGNILERFSAQQFPDLHSELNLSSLELGDSALYFCASSATGTGGLGYTFGSGTRLTVV.

V and J are TRBV12-3 or TRBV12-4 and TRBJ1-1; D may be TRBD1 (5 bases). The length of the CDR3 is 13 residues. Trimming removed 2 bases at V and 7 bases at J, with 11 bases between. The CDR3 sequence is CASSLLGRGEAFF. The CDR3 region has the DNA TGTGCCAGCAGTTTACTGGGGAGGGGTGAAGCTTTCTTT.

The chain has TRBV13 and TRBJ1-1, with D tentatively TRBD1 (5 bases). This CDR3 is built from 15 residues. Trimming took 5 bases from V and 5 from J, leaving 18 bases between them. The V gene's germline CDR1 is PRHDT and CDR2 FYEKMQ (reference sequence). The CDR3 is CASSNSRAGRTEAFF. CDR3 in DNA: TGTGCCAGCAGCAACTCTCGGGCAGGGAGGACTGAAGCTTTCTTT. The whole variable domain, remainder taken from reference TRBV13 and TRBJ1-1, is AAGVIQSPRHLIKEKRETATLKCYPIPRHDTVYWYQQGPGQDPQFLISFYEKMQSDKGSIPDRFSAQQFSDYHSELNMSSLELGDSALYFCASSNSRAGRTEAFFGQGTRLTVV.

The gene calls are TRBV5-1 and TRBJ2-3; possible D gene TRBD2, 6 bases. V was trimmed by 0 bases and J by 4 bases, leaving 12 bases between them. The CDR3 is 15 amino acids. Germline loops: CDR1 SGHRS, CDR2 YFSETQ. CDR3 DNA: TGCGCCAGCAGCTTGGATTCTCCTAGCGCAGATACGCAGTATTTT. Its translation is CASSLDSPSADTQYF.

The table lists this clonotype with many counts. The chain joins TRBV9 to TRBJ2-5, with 12 bases identical to TRBD1. Germline V CDR1 and CDR2: SGDLS, YYNGEE. The CDR3 length is 15 residues. Germline trimming cut 3 bases from V and 5 bases from J; bases unmatched to any gene: 5. The CDR3 DNA follows: TGTGCCAGCAGCGCCCGGGACAGGGGGCCCGAGACCCAGTACTTC. Translation gives CASSARDRGPETQYF.

This clonotype has at least ten counts. This chain joins TRBV9 and TRBJ2-7; D perhaps matches TRBD1 (5 bases). The CDR3 has 12 amino acids. Per the germline V gene, CDR1 is SGDLS and CDR2 is YYNGEE. V was shortened by 4 bases and J by 6 bases, with 11 bases between the two germline ends. CDR3 DNA: TGTGCCAGCAGCCGAGACAGCCCCGAGCAGTACTTC. It is translated as CASSRDSPEQYF.